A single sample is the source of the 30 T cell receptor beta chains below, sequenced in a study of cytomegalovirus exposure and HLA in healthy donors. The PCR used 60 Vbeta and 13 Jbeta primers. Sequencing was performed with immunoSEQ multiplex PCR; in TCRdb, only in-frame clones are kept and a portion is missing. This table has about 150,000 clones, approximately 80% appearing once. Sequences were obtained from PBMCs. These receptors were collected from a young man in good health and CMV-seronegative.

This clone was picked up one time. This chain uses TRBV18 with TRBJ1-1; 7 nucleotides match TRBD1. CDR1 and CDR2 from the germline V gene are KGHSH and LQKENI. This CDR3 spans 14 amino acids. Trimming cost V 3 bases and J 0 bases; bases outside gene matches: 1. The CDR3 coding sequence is TGTGCCAGCTCACCCGGGACAGTGAACACTGAAGCTTTCTTT. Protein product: CASSPGTVNTEAFF.

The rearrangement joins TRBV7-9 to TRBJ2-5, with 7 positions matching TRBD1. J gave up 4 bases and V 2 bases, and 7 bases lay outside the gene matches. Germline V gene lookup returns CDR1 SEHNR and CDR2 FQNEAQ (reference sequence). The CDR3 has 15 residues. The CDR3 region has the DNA TGTGCCAGCAGCTTATTAGAGGGGGCTATAGAGACCCAGTACTTC. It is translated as CASSLLEGAIETQYF. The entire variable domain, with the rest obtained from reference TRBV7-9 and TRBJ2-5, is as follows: DTGVSQNPRHKITKRGQNVTFRCDPISEHNRLYWYRQTLGQGPEFLTYFQNEAQLEKSRLLSDRFSAERPKGSFSTLEIQRTEQGDSAMYLCASSLLEGAIETQYFGPGTRLLVL.

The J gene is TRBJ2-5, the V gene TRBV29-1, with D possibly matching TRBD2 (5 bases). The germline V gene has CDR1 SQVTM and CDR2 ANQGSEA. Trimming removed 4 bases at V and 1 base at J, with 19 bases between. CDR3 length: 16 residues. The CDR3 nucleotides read TGCAGCGTTGGGGCCGACTGGGAGCCCGCCCAAGAGACCCAGTACTTC. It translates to CSVGADWEPAQETQYF.

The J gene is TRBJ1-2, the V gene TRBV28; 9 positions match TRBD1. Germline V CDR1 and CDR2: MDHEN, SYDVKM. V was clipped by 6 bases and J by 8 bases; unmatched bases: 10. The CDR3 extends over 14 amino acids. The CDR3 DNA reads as TGTGCCAGCAGCACTTACCGGGACAGGGCCGGCTACACCTTC. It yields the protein CASSTYRDRAGYTF.

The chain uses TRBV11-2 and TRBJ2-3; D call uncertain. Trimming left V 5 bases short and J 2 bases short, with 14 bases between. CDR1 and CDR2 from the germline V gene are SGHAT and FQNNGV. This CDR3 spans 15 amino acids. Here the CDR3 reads CASSLDAGLTDTQYF. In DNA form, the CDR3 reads TGTGCCAGCAGCCTGGATGCAGGCCTCACAGATACGCAGTATTTT.

As DNA, the CDR3 is TGTGCCAGCAGCTTGGCGGCAGGGAGGTCTGGCTACACCTTC. This encodes CASSLAAGRSGYTF. This chain joins TRBV5-4 and TRBJ1-2; perhaps TRBD1 as D (5 bases). V was trimmed by 0 bases and J by 7 bases, leaving 13 bases between them. Per germline, CDR1 SGHNT and CDR2 YYREEE (reference sequence). The CDR3 is made up of 14 amino acids.

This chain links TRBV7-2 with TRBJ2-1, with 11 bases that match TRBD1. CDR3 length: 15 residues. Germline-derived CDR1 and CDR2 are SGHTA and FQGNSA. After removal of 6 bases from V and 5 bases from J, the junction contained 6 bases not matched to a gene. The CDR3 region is CASRPGQGDNNEQFF. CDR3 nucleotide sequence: TGTGCCAGCAGACCGGGACAGGGGGACAACAATGAGCAGTTCTTC.

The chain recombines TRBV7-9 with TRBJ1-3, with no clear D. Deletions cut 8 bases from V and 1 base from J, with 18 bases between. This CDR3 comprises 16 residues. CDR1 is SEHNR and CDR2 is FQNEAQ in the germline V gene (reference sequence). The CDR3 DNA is TGTGCCAGCGCCCATGGGAGGCATATGTCTGGAAACACCATATATTTT. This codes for CASAHGRHMSGNTIYF.

CDR3 nucleotide sequence: TGTGCCAGCAGCAAGACAGCGAACTATGGCTACACCTTC. It yields the protein CASSKTANYGYTF. The chain combines TRBV21-1 with TRBJ1-2; TRBD1, the D gene given by the table, was not confirmed from the DNA. TRBV21-1 is an annotated pseudogene. CDR3 length equals 13 residues.

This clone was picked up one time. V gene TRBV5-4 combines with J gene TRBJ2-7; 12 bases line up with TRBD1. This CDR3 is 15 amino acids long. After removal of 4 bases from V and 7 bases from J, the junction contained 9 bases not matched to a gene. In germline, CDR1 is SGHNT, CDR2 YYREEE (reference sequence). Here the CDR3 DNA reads TGTGCCAGCAGCCCACCGGGACAGGGGGCGCATGAGCAGTACTTC. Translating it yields CASSPPGQGAHEQYF. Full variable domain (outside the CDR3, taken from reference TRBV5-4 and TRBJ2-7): ETGVTQSPTHLIKTRGQQVTLRCSSQSGHNTVSWYQQALGQGPQFIFQYYREEENGRGNFPPRFSGLQFPNYSSELNVNALELDDSALYLCASSPPGQGAHEQYFGPGTRLTVT.

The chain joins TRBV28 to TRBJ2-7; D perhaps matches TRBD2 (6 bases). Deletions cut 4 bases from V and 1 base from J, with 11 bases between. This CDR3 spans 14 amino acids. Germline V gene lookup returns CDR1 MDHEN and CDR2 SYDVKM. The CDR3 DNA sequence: TGTGCCAGCAGTTACCCCGGGGGATCCTACGAGCAGTACTTC. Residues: CASSYPGGSYEQYF.

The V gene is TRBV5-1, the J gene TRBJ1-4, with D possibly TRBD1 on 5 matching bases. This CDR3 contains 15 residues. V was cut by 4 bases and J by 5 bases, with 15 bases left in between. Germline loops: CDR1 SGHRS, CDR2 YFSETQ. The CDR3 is CASSPAGRGNEKLFF. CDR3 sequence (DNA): TGCGCCAGCAGCCCGGCGGGACGGGGGAATGAAAAACTGTTTTTT.

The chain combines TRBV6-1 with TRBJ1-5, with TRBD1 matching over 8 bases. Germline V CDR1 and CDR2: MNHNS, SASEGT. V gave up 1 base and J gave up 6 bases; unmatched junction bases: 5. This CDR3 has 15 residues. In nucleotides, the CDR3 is TGTGCCAGCAGTGAAGGGCAGGGGGCGGTTCAGCCCCAGCATTTT. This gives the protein CASSEGQGAVQPQHF.

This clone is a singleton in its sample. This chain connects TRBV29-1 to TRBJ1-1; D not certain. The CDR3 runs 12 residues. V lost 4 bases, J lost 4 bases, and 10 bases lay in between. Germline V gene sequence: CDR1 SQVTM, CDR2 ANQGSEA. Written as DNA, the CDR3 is TGCAGCGTTGTCCGGGTATCCACTGAAGCTTTCTTT. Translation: CSVVRVSTEAFF.

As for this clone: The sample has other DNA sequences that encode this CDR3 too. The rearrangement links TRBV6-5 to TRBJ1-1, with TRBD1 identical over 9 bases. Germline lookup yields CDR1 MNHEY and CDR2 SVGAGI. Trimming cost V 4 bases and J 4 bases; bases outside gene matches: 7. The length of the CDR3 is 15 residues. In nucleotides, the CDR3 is TGTGCCAGCAGTTCGCCGGGACAGGGTGTCACTGAAGCTTTCTTT. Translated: CASSSPGQGVTEAFF.

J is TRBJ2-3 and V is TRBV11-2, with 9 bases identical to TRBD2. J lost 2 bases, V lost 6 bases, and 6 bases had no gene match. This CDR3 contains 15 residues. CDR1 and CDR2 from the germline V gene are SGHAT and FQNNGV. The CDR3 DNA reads TGTGCCAGCAGTGGGCTAGCGGGGTACACAGATACGCAGTATTTT. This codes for CASSGLAGYTDTQYF.

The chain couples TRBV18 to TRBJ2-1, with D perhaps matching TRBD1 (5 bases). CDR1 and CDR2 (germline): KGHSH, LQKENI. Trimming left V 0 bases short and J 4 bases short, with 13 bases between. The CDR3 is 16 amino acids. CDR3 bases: TGTGCCAGCTCACCACCGACGACAGCCGTATACAATGAGCAGTTCTTC. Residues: CASSPPTTAVYNEQFF. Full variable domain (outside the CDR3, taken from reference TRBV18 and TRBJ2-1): NAGVMQNPRHLVRRRGQEARLRCSPMKGHSHVYWYRQLPEEGLKFMVYLQKENIIDESGMPKERFSAEFPKEGPSILRIQQVVRGDSAAYFCASSPPTTAVYNEQFFGPGTRLTVL.

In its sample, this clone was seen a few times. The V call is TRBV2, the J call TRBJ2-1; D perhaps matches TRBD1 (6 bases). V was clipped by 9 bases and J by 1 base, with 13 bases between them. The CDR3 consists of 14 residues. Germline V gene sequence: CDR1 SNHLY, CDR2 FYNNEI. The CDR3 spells CASGRDTSYNEQFF. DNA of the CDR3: TGTGCCAGTGGTCGGGACACGTCCTACAATGAGCAGTTCTTC.

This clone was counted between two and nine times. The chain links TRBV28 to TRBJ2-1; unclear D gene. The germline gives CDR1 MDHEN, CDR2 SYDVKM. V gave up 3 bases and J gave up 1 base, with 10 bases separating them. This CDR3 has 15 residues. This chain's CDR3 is CASSLVGYSYNEQFF. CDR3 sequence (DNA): TGTGCCAGCAGTTTGGTGGGCTATTCCTACAATGAGCAGTTCTTC. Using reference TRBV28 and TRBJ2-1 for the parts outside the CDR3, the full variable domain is DVKVTQSSRYLVKRTGEKVFLECVQDMDHENMFWYRQDPGLGLRLIYFSYDVKMKEKGDIPEGYSVSREKKERFSLILESASTNQTSMYLCASSLVGYSYNEQFFGPGTRLTVL.

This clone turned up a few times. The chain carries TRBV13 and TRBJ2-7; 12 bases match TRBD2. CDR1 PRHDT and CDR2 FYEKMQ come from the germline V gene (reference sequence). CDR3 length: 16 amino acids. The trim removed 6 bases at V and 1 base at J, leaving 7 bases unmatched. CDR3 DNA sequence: TGTGCCAGCAGATTGACTAGCGGGGGACCTTCCTACGAGCAGTACTTC. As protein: CASRLTSGGPSYEQYF. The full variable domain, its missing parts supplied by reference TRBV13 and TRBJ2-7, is AAGVIQSPRHLIKEKRETATLKCYPIPRHDTVYWYQQGPGQDPQFLISFYEKMQSDKGSIPDRFSAQQFSDYHSELNMSSLELGDSALYFCASRLTSGGPSYEQYFGPGTRLTVT.

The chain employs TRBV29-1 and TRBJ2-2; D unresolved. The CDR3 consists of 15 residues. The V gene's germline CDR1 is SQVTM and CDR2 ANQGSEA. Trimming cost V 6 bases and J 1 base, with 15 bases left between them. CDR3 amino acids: CSVAPEPQNTGELFF. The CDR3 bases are TGCAGCGTAGCCCCGGAGCCCCAGAACACCGGGGAGCTGTTTTTT.

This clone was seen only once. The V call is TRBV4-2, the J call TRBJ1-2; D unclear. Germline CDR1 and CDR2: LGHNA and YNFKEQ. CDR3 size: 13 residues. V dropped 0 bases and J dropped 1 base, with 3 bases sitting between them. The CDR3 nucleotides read TGTGCCAGCAGCCAAGACAATAACTATGGCTACACCTTC. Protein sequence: CASSQDNNYGYTF.

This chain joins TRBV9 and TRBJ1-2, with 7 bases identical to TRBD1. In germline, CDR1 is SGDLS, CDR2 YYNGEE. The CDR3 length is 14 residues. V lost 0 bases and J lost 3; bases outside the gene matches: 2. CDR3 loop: CASSVGQGHYGYTF. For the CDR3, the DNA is TGTGCCAGCAGCGTAGGACAGGGCCACTATGGCTACACCTTC.

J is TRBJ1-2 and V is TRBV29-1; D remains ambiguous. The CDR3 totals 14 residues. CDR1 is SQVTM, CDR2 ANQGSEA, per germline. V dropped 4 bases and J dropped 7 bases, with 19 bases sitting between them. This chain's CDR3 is CSVASGVGGFGYTF. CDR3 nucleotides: TGCAGCGTTGCCTCCGGAGTAGGAGGGTTTGGCTACACCTTC.

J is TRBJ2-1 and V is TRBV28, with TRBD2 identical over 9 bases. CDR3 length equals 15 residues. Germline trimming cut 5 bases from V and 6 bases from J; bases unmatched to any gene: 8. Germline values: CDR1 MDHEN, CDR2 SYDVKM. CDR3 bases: TGTGCCAGCAGTGAACGGGGACTAGCCATCAATGAGCAGTTCTTC. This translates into CASSERGLAINEQFF.

This chain's CDR3 is CAIGRAGDNEQFF. In nucleotides, the CDR3 is TGTGCCATAGGAAGAGCGGGAGACAATGAGCAGTTCTTC. The J gene is TRBJ2-1, the V gene TRBV28; 8 bases agree with TRBD2. Looked up from germline, CDR1 is MDHEN and CDR2 is SYDVKM. With 10 bases clipped from V and 5 bases from J, the junction kept 7 bases outside the gene matches. The CDR3 covers 13 residues.

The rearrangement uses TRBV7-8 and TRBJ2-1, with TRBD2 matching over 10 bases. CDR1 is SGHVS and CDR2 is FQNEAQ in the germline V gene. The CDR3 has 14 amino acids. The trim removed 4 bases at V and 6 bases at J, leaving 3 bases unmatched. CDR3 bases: TGTGCCAGCAGCTCGCTAGCGGGAGCCAATGAGCAGTTCTTC. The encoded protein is CASSSLAGANEQFF.

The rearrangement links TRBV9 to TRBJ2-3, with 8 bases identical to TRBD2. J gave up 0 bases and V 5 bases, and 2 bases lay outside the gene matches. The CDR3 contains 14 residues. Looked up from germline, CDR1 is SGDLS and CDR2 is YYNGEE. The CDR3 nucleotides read TGTGCCAGCAGTAGCGGGATAAGCACAGATACGCAGTATTTT. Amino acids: CASSSGISTDTQYF.

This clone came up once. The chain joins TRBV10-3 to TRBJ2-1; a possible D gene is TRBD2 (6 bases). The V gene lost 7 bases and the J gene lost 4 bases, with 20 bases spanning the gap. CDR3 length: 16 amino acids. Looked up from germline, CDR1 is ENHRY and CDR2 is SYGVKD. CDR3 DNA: TGTGCCATCAATGGTCCGTCAGCGGGTCCGTACAATGAGCAGTTCTTC. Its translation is CAINGPSAGPYNEQFF.

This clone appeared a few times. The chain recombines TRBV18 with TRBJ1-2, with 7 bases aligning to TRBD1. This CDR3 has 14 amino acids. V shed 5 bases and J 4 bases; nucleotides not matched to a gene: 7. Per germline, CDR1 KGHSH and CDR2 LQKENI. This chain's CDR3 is CASSSTGFGYGYTF. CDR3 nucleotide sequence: TGTGCCAGCTCATCGACAGGGTTTGGCTATGGCTACACCTTC.